One sample yielded the 2 T cell receptor beta chains listed below, sequenced in a study of blood T cell repertoires in COVID-19. Some clones are missing from TCRdb's copy, which holds only in-frame ones; the method was immunoSEQ multiplex PCR. The table lists around 160,000 clones, approximately 80% of them singletons. The source material was peripheral blood. The receptors were gathered from a human donor with acute or convalescent COVID-19. The donor label of this sample is uncertain.

The V gene is TRBV6-5, the J gene TRBJ1-1, with 9 bases lining up with TRBD1. Germline CDR1 MNHEY, CDR2 SVGAGI. J lost 4 bases, V lost 6 bases, and 6 bases had no gene match. This CDR3 has 14 residues. The CDR3 nucleotides are TGTGCCAGCAGATACGACAGGGGGATCACTGAAGCTTTCTTT. Translation gives CASRYDRGITEAFF.

This rearrangement joins TRBV5-1 to TRBJ2-3, with 13 bases fitting TRBD2. The germline V gene encodes CDR1 SGHRS and CDR2 YFSETQ. There are 16 residues in the CDR3. Trimming at V came to 5 bases and at J to 3 bases, leaving 6 bases not matched to a gene. The CDR3 here is CASRAQTSGGTDTQYF. CDR3 DNA: TGCGCCAGCAGGGCCCAGACTAGCGGGGGGACAGATACGCAGTATTTT.